The sequence of this T cell receptor beta chain was determined in a study of cytomegalovirus exposure and HLA in healthy donors. Study-level results: One variant, a missense change in DCLRE1C, was linked in a later analysis to TCR beta V- and J-gene trimming. The authors listed roughly 150 TCR beta chains as cytomegalovirus-associated.

V was trimmed by 5 bases and J by 4 bases, leaving 7 bases between them. The CDR3 runs to 12 residues. CDR1 and CDR2 from the germline V gene are SGHNT and YYREEE (reference sequence). The PCR used 60 Vbeta and 13 Jbeta primers. TCRdb's copy holds only in-frame clones and misses some; the assay was immunoSEQ multiplex PCR. The sample holds about 120,000 clones, 15% seen once. This clone was found a few times. Its antigen is not known. This sequence originates from a woman aged 18-30 years in good health and CMV-seronegative. The chain combines TRBV5-4 with TRBJ2-1, with TRBD1 as a possible D gene (5 bases). Material: PBMCs. The CDR3 DNA follows: TGTGCCAGCAGGACAGTATACAATGAGCAGTTCTTC. The encoded protein is CASRTVYNEQFF.